There are a few counts of the clone carrying this T cell receptor (beta chain). Antigen unknown. PCR employed 60 Vbeta and 13 Jbeta primers. Per the original data handling: A later analysis counted about 80 million unique TCR beta chains, around 11 million shared. Libraries were prepared by immunoSEQ multiplex PCR; TCRdb keeps only in-frame clonotypes and omits some of them. V, J and clone size are those of that table, while D and trimming were read from the DNA. The sample shows about 130,000 clones, around 72% of them seen only once. The entry originates in a study of cytomegalovirus exposure and HLA in healthy donors. Findings and caveats of the study: Later work associated fewer than 20,000 TCR beta sequences with HLA alleles at 0.05 false discovery rate.

The clonotype comes from a woman aged 40 to 50 in good health and CMV-seronegative. The specimen was PBMCs.

Here the CDR3 DNA reads TGTGCCAGCAGTGATGGTCGACTTGACTCTGGAAACACCATATATTTT. As protein: CASSDGRLDSGNTIYF. The chain carries TRBV2 and TRBJ1-3; D gene uncertain. The CDR3 is 16 amino acids. CDR1 is SNHLY, CDR2 FYNNEI, per germline. Trimming removed 3 bases from V and 0 bases from J, with 12 bases in between.